This T cell receptor beta chain was found in a study of low-dose radiotherapy and immunotherapy resistance in tumors. The wider study: Per fraction, Cohort 1 was given 0.5 Gy every 2 weeks, for a total of 6.5 Gy. Every two weeks, cyclophosphamide 200 mg/m2 was infused one day before radiation plus immunotherapy. Patients took aspirin (300 mg orally, daily) for four cycles beginning at cycle 1 day 1.

Primers targeting TRAV and TRBV primed first-strand cDNA, covering alpha and beta chains. For amplifying TCRs, the PCR ran for about 20 cycles with Phusion, which was used together with a constant-region primer and the adapter on the V primers. TCRdb re-called the reads through MiXCR, storing one row per CDR3 protein. The sample consists of 65,000 to 85,000 distinct CDR3 sequences, roughly 17% of them appearing once. Regarding time point: after trial treatment. Treatment in this sample: LDRT plus nivolumab, ipilimumab, low-dose cyclophosphamide and aspirin (RACIN trial). The donors, trial participants, received nivolumab, ipilimumab, aspirin, low-dose cyclophosphamide and low-dose radiotherapy. This clonotype was counted ten times or more. This CDR3 has 14 residues. Germline-derived CDR1 and CDR2 are GTSNPN and SVGIG (reference sequence). Trimming at V came to 4 bases and at J to 5 bases, leaving 9 bases not matched to a gene.

This sequence was found in a male donor with prostate cancer. The genes are TRBV30 and TRBJ2-5, with TRBD1 matching 8 bases. Material: PBMCs, obtained after low-dose radiotherapy plus immunotherapy. CDR3 in DNA: TGTGCCTGGACGGGGCAGGGGGCTTGGGAGACCCAGTACTTC. As protein: CAWTGQGAWETQYF.